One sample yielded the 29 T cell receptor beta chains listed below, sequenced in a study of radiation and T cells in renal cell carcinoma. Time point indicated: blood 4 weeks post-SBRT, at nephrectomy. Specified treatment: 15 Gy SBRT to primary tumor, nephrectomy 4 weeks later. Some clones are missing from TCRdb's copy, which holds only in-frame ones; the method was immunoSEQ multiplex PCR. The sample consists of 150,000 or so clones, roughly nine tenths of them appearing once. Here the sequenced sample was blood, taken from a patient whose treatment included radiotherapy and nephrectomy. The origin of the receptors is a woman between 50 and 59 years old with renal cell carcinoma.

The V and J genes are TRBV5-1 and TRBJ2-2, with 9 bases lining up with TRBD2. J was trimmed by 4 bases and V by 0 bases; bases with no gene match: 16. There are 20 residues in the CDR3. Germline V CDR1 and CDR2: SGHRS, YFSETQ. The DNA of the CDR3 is TGCGCCAGCAGCTTGGATCCCGAGCGGGGGGTTATTTTATTCACCGGGGAGCTGTTTTTT. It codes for CASSLDPERGVILFTGELFF.

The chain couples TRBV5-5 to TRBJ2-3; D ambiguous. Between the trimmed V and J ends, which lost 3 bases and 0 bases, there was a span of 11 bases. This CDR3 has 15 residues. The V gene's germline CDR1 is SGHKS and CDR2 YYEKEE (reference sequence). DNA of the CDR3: TGTGCCAGCAGCTCTGACTGGAAGAGCACAGATACGCAGTATTTT. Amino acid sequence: CASSSDWKSTDTQYF.

The CDR3 protein is CAISEVGASYVRYTF. CDR3 DNA sequence: TGTGCCATCAGTGAGGTCGGGGCGTCCTACGTGCGCTACACCTTC. The J gene is TRBJ1-2, the V gene TRBV10-3; D might be TRBD1 (5 bases). Germline CDR1 is ENHRY and CDR2 is SYGVKD. The CDR3 length is 15 residues. V was shortened by 2 bases and J by 9 bases, with 19 bases between the two germline ends.

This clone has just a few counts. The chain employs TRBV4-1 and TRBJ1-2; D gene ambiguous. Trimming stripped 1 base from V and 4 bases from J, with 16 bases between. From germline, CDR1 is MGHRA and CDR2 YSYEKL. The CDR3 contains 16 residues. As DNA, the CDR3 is TGCGCCAGCAGCCAAGGGGCAGACACGTCCTTCTATGGCTACACCTTC. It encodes CASSQGADTSFYGYTF.

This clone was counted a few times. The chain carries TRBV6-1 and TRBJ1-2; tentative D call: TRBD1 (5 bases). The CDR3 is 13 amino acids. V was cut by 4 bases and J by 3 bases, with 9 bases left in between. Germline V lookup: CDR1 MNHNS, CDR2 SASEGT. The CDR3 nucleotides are TGTGCCAGCAGTGGACAAGGGGACTATGGCTACACCTTC. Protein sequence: CASSGQGDYGYTF.

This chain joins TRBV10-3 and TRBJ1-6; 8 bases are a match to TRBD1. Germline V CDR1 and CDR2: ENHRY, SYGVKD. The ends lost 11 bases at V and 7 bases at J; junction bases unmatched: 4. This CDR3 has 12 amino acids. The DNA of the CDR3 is TGTGCCTCGCGACAGGGGAATTCACCCCTCCACTTT. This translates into CASRQGNSPLHF.

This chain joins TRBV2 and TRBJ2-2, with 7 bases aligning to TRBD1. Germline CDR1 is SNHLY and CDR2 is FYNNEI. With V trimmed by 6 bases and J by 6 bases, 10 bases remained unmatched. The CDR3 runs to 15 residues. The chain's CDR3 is CASRRQGRKAGELFF. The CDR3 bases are TGTGCCAGCAGGAGACAGGGACGGAAGGCCGGGGAGCTGTTTTTT.

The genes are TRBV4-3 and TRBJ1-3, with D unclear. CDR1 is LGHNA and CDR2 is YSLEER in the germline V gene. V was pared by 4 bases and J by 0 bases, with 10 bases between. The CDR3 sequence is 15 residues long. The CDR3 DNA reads TGCGCCAGCAGCCGCAATGGGGACTCTGGAAACACCATATATTTT. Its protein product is CASSRNGDSGNTIYF.

CDR3 residues: CASSVDYQETQYF. The CDR3 nucleotides read TGTGCCAGCAGTGTGGACTACCAAGAGACCCAGTACTTC. The rearrangement uses TRBV6-1 and TRBJ2-5, with a weak D call TRBD2 (5 bases). Trimming removed 4 bases at V and 0 bases at J, with 6 bases between. This CDR3 is 13 amino acids long. Germline V gene sequence: CDR1 MNHNS, CDR2 SASEGT.

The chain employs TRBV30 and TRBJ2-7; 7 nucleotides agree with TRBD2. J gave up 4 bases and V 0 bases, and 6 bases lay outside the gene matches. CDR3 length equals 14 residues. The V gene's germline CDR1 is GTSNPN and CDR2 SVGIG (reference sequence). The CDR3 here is CAWSVGRGMYEQYF. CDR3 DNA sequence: TGTGCCTGGAGTGTTGGGAGGGGTATGTACGAGCAGTACTTC.

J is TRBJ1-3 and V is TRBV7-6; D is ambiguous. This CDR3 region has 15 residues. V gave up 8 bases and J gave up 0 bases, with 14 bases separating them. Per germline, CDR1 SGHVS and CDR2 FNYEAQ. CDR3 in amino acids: CASLSAAHSGNTIYF. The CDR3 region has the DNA TGTGCCAGCCTCTCCGCAGCTCACTCTGGAAACACCATATATTTT.

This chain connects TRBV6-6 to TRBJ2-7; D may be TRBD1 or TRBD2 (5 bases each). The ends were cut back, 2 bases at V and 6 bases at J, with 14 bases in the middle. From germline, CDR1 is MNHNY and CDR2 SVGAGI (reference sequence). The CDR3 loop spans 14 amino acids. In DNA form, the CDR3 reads TGTGCCAGCAGTTACGGGGACGCGAGGGGCGAGCAGTACTTC. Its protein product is CASSYGDARGEQYF.

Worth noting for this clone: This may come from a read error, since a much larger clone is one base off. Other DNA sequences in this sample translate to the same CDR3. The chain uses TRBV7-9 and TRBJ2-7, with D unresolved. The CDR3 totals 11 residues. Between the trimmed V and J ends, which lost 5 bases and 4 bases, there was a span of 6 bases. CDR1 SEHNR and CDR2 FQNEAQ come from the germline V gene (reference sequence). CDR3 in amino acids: CASSPQYEQYF. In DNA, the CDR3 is TGTGCCAGCAGCCCGCAGTACGAGCAGTACTTC. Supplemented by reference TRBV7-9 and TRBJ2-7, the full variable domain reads DTGVSQNPRHKITKRGQNVTFRCDPISEHNRLYWYRQTLGQGPEFLTYFQNEAQLEKSRLLSDRFSAERPKGSFSTLEIQRTEQGDSAMYLCASSPQYEQYFGPGTRLTVT.

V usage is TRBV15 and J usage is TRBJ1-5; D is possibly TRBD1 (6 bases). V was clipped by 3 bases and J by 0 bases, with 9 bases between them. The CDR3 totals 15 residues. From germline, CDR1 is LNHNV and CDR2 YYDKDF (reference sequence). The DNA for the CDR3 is TGTGCCACCAGCAGCAGGGGTTATAGCAATCAGCCCCAGCATTTT. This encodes CATSSRGYSNQPQHF.

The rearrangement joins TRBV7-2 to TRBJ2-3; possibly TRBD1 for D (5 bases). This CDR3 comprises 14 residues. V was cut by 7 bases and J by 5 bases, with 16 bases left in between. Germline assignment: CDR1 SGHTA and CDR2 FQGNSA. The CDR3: CASTRRGPQDTQYF. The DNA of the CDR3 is TGTGCCAGCACAAGAAGGGGTCCCCAAGATACGCAGTATTTT.

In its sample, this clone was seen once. DNA of the CDR3: TGTGCCAGCAGGAGCGTATCCGCAGATACGCAGTATTTT. This gives the protein CASRSVSADTQYF. The chain joins TRBV2 to TRBJ2-3; D ambiguous. CDR3 length equals 13 residues. CDR1 and CDR2 from the germline V gene are SNHLY and FYNNEI. Deletions cut 6 bases from V and 4 bases from J, with 11 bases between.

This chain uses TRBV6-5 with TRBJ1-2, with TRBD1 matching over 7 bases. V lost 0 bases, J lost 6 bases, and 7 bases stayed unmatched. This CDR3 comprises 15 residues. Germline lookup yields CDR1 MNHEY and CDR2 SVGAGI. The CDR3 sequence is CASSYSNRGFDGYTF. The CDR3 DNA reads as TGTGCCAGCAGTTACTCGAACAGGGGCTTTGATGGCTACACCTTC.

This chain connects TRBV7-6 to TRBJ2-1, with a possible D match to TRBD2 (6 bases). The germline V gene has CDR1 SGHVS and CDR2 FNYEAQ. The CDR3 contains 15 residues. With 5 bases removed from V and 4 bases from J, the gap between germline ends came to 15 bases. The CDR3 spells CASSQFGGSYNEQFF. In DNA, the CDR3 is TGTGCCAGCAGCCAGTTCGGGGGATCTTACAATGAGCAGTTCTTC.

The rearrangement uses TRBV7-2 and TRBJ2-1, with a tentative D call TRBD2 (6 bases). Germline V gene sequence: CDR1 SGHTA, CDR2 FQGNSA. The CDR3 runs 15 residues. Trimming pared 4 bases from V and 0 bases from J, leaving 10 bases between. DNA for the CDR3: TGTGCCAGCAGCTGGGACGGGAGCTCCTACAATGAGCAGTTCTTC. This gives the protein CASSWDGSSYNEQFF.

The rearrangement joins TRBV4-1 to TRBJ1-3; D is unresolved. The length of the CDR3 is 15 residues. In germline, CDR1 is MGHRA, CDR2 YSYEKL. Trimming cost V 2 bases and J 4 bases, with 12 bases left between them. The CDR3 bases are TGCGCCAGCAGCCAATTAGCGGGGAACGGAAACACCATATATTTT. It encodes CASSQLAGNGNTIYF.

The CDR3, as DNA: TGTGCCAGCAGCCAAGTTACGTCACCCCTCCACTTT. It codes for CASSQVTSPLHF. The chain carries TRBV14 and TRBJ1-6; no firm D call. Germline CDR1 and CDR2: SGHDN and FVKESK. The CDR3 runs 12 residues. V was cut by 1 base and J by 10 bases, with 5 bases left in between.

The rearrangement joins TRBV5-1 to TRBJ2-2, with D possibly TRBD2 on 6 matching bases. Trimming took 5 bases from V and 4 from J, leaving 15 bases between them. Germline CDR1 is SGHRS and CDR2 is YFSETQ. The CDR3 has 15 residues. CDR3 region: CASSYAGSSTGELFF. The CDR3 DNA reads TGCGCCAGCAGTTACGCGGGGAGTAGCACCGGGGAGCTGTTTTTT. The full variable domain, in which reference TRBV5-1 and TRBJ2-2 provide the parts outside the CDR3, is KAGVTQTPRYLIKTRGQQVTLSCSPISGHRSVSWYQQTPGQGLQFLFEYFSETQRNKGNFPGRFSGRQFSNSRSEMNVSTLELGDSALYLCASSYAGSSTGELFFGEGSRLTVL.

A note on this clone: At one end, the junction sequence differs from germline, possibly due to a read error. CDR3 coding DNA: TGCGCCAGCAGACCCATTGCGGGGAAGGGGGCGAATTCACCCCTCCACTTT. This gives the protein CASRPIAGKGANSPLHF. This chain connects TRBV6-9 to TRBJ1-6; 7 bases are a match to TRBD1. The CDR3 has 17 amino acids. Germline loops: CDR1 MNHGY, CDR2 SVAAGI.

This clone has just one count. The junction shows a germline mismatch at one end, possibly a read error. CDR3 protein: CASSLDGIGYEQYF. CDR3 DNA sequence: TGTGCCAGCAGCTTGGACGGGATCGGCTACGAGCAGTACTTC. The rearrangement links TRBV4-1 to TRBJ2-7; TRBD2 might be the D (5 bases). Germline V CDR1 and CDR2: MGHRA, YSYEKL. The CDR3 loop spans 14 amino acids.

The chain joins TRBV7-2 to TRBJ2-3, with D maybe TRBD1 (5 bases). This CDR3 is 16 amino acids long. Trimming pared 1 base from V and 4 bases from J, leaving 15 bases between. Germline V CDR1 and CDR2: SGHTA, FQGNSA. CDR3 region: CASSLVSDPRADTQYF. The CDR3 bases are TGTGCCAGCAGCTTAGTTTCCGACCCCAGGGCAGATACGCAGTATTTT.

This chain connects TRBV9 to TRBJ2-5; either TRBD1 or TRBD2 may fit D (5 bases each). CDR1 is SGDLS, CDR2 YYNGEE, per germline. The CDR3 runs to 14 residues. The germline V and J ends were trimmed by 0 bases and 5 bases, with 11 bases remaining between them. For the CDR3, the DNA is TGTGCCAGCAGCGTAGAGTACTGGGGGGAGACCCAGTACTTC. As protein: CASSVEYWGETQYF.

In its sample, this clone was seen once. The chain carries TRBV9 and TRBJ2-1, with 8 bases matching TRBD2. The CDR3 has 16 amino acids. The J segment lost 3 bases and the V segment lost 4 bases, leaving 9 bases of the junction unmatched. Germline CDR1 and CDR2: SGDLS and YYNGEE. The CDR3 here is CASSPQPGGNYNEQFF. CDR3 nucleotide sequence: TGTGCCAGCAGCCCTCAGCCGGGGGGGAACTACAATGAGCAGTTCTTC.

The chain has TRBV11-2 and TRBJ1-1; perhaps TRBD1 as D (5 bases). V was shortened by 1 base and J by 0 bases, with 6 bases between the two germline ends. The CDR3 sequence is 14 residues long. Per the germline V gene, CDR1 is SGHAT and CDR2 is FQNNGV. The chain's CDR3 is CASSLGGMNTEAFF. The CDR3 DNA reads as TGTGCCAGCAGCTTAGGGGGGATGAACACTGAAGCTTTCTTT.

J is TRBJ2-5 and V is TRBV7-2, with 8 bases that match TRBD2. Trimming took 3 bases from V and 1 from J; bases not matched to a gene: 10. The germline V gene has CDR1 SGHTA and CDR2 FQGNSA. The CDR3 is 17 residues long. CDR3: CASSLPGGKQAQETQYF. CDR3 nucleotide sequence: TGTGCCAGCAGCTTGCCGGGGGGGAAACAGGCCCAAGAGACCCAGTACTTC.